This T cell receptor (beta chain) comes out of a study of response to subunit inactivated influenza vaccine. This clonotype was counted at least ten times. A single record per CDR3 protein comes from TCRdb applying MiXCR to the RT-PCR reads. The data hold about 780,000 distinct CDR3 sequences, with approximately 17% observed a single time. There are 14 residues in the CDR3. Trimming shortened V by 6 bases and J by 3 bases, and 12 bases separated the two germline ends. The germline gives CDR1 MNHEY, CDR2 SMNVEV (reference sequence). The gene calls are TRBV27 and TRBJ2-1; tentatively, D is TRBD1 (6 bases). The TCR comes from a man aged 50-60 years who received an inactivated influenza vaccine. The sample here was PBMCs from blood, taken less than 6 days after vaccination. CDR3 bases: TGTGCCAGCAGGCAGGGGTCGGGCTACAATGAGCAGTTCTTC. Its protein is CASRQGSGYNEQFF.